These 3 T cell receptor beta chains came from one sample sequenced in a study of blood T cell repertoires in COVID-19 (dated by TCRdb to between 2020 and 2021). The library was obtained by the immunoSEQ multiplex PCR assay. In TCRdb, the immuneACCESS table is reduced to in-frame sequences with V and J assigned. These tables do not hold every clone; where another copy was compared, an unresolved V gene accounts for under half, and the others remain unexplained. Within this sample are approximately 160,000 clones, with over 85% of them counted one time only. The top ten clonotypes cover over 15% of the sample. The sequencing sample was made of peripheral blood. These receptors were collected from a man aged 55 to 69 with active or convalescent COVID-19.

The chain combines TRBV10-3 with TRBJ1-6; D is perhaps TRBD1 (5 bases). Germline V lookup: CDR1 ENHRY, CDR2 SYGVKD. The CDR3 loop spans 15 amino acids. Trimming left V 2 bases short and J 9 bases short, with 14 bases between. CDR3 sequence: CAISEGVLGGSPLHF. The CDR3 DNA follows: TGTGCCATCAGTGAGGGGGTTCTCGGGGGTTCACCCCTCCACTTT.

The gene calls are TRBV10-1 and TRBJ2-3; D unresolved. The V and J ends lost 5 bases and 2 bases respectively, with 5 bases between them. Looked up from germline, CDR1 is WNHNN and CDR2 is SYGVQD (reference sequence). This CDR3 contains 12 residues. The DNA of the CDR3 is TGCGCCAGCAGTCCTAACACAGATACGCAGTATTTT. Its protein product is CASSPNTDTQYF.

The chain employs TRBV25-1 and TRBJ2-1, with a weak D call TRBD2 (6 bases). Between the trimmed V and J ends, which lost 2 bases and 4 bases, there was a span of 15 bases. Germline lookup yields CDR1 MGHDK and CDR2 SYGVNS. The CDR3 is 16 residues long. The CDR3: CASSERRELWYNEQFF. CDR3 DNA sequence: TGTGCCAGCAGTGAACGTCGGGAGTTATGGTACAATGAGCAGTTCTTC.